This T cell receptor (beta chain) was observed in a study of CD8 T cells in Susac syndrome. Study-level points and caveats: It was acknowledged by the study that relatively few individuals were included in its TCR sequencing and HLA analysis.

As regards this clonotype: Antigen: not known.

RNA amounts of about 0.45 to 1 ug underwent reverse transcription with random hexamers. Amplification of TCR beta CDR3 by immunoSEQ multiplex PCR spanned 54 Vbeta and 13 Jbeta. TCRdb itself ran the immunoSEQ multiplex PCR reads through MiXCR, one entry per CDR3 protein. Here the sample spans about 290,000 distinct CDR3 sequences, about nine tenths being singletons. Trimming took off 10 bases at V and 7 bases at J, with 19 bases between the two ends. The CDR3 totals 14 residues. The V gene's germline CDR1 is MDHEN and CDR2 SYDVKM. Specimen: CD8+ T cells from PBMCs. This TCR came from a human donor with multiple sclerosis. The genes are TRBV28 and TRBJ2-2; D gene uncertain. CDR3 amino acids: CAKKVVVPDGELFF. The CDR3 DNA sequence: TGTGCCAAAAAGGTCGTAGTTCCGGACGGGGAGCTGTTTTTT.